Following are 9 T cell receptor beta chains from one sample sequenced in a study of early T cells in non-severe SARS-CoV-2 infection (TCRdb year 2021). The receptor library was made with 5' RACE. These reads were obtained on a NextSeq 500. The public reads were reprocessed in TCRdb via fastp at Q25 and MiXCR, keeping in-frame beta chains. A single entry per CDR3 protein holds the most common genes and DNA from its merged rows. The sample table lists about 39,000 distinct CDR3 sequences, 5.5% of them with a count of one. The top ten hold 4.4% of the sample. Sequencing used whole blood, obtained at baseline. The receptors were gathered from an adult who was a healthcare worker with PCR-confirmed SARS-CoV-2 infection or an uninfected control (not recorded which).

Many counts were recorded for this clonotype. V usage is TRBV7-9 and J usage is TRBJ1-1; D might be TRBD1 (6 bases). The CDR3 extends over 15 amino acids. Germline-derived CDR1 and CDR2 are SEHNR and FQNEAQ (reference sequence). Deletions cut 1 base from V and 0 bases from J, with 9 bases between. The chain's CDR3 is CASSLGGAVNTEAFF. DNA of the CDR3: TGTGCCAGCAGCTTAGGGGGGGCCGTGAACACTGAAGCTTTCTTT.

This clonotype came up many times. The chain couples TRBV12-3 or TRBV12-4 to TRBJ1-1; possible D gene TRBD1, 6 bases. Deletions cut 2 bases from V and 7 bases from J, with 8 bases between. The CDR3 length is 12 residues. The CDR3 DNA is TGTGCCAGCAGTTTATCACAGGGTGAAGCTTTCTTT. This translates into CASSLSQGEAFF.

This clonotype was seen repeatedly, ten times or more. The gene calls are TRBV29-1 and TRBJ1-2; weak D call: TRBD1 (5 bases). Germline CDR1 and CDR2: SQVTM and ANQGSEA. Trimming pared 0 bases from V and 2 bases from J, leaving 10 bases between. CDR3 length equals 14 residues. CDR3 region: CSVEDYRWNYGYTF. Written as DNA, the CDR3 is TGCAGCGTTGAAGATTACAGGTGGAACTATGGCTACACCTTC.

The sample holds many counts of this clonotype. The V gene is TRBV7-8, the J gene TRBJ2-3, with TRBD2 as a possible D gene (6 bases). This CDR3 has 16 amino acids. Germline-derived CDR1 and CDR2 are SGHVS and FQNEAQ. Trimming pared 5 bases from V and 0 bases from J, leaving 15 bases between. The CDR3 loop reads CASSVVEGSSTDTQYF. The DNA of the CDR3 is TGTGCCAGCAGCGTTGTGGAGGGGAGTAGCACAGATACGCAGTATTTT.

Ten or more counts support this clonotype. The chain combines TRBV27 with TRBJ1-6; 7 bases line up with TRBD1. Germline CDR1 is MNHEY and CDR2 is SMNVEV (reference sequence). The CDR3 totals 14 residues. V gave up 5 bases and J gave up 5 bases; unmatched junction bases: 3. The CDR3 protein is CASSPGQNNSPLHF. As DNA, the CDR3 is TGTGCCAGCAGTCCGGGACAGAATAATTCACCCCTCCACTTT.

This clonotype was seen many times. In DNA, the CDR3 is TGTGCCAGCAGCTTTCTCGCCGCGGTTTATGGCTACACCTTC. Translation gives CASSFLAAVYGYTF. J is TRBJ1-2 and V is TRBV7-2; no firm D call. Trimming removed 3 bases from V and 5 bases from J, with 13 bases in between. Germline-derived CDR1 and CDR2 are SGHTA and FQGNSA. The CDR3 is 14 residues long.

The table lists this clonotype with a few counts. This chain connects TRBV7-2 to TRBJ2-2, with D hard to call. The CDR3 has 17 residues. V was shortened by 1 base and J by 6 bases, with 18 bases between the two germline ends. Per the germline V gene, CDR1 is SGHTA and CDR2 is FQGNSA. CDR3 nucleotide sequence: TGTGCCAGCAGCTTAGTCCAACCCGTGGTATGGGCCGGGGAGCTGTTTTTT. Translated: CASSLVQPVVWAGELFF.

V gene TRBV10-3 combines with J gene TRBJ1-2; TRBD1 agrees at 9 bases. The CDR3 is made up of 12 amino acids. V lost 4 bases and J lost 7; bases outside the gene matches: 1. Per the germline V gene, CDR1 is ENHRY and CDR2 is SYGVKD. This CDR3 is CAISGTGVGYTF. The CDR3 DNA sequence: TGTGCCATCAGTGGGACAGGGGTTGGCTACACCTTC.

V gene TRBV11-2 combines with J gene TRBJ2-4, with TRBD2 identical over 8 bases. Germline V gene data show CDR1 as SGHAT and CDR2 as FQNNGV. The CDR3 has 15 residues. V trimming: 6 bases; J trimming: 6 bases; junction bases outside the gene matches: 10. The CDR3, as DNA: TGTGCCAGCAGTAAGACTAGCGCCGGTGGAAACATTCAGTACTTC. Protein sequence: CASSKTSAGGNIQYF. The full variable domain, completed using reference TRBV11-2 and TRBJ2-4, is EAGVAQSPRYKIIEKRQSVAFWCNPISGHATLYWYQQILGQGPKLLIQFQNNGVVDDSQLPKDRFSAERLKGVDSTLKIQPAKLEDSAVYLCASSKTSAGGNIQYFGAGTRLSVL.